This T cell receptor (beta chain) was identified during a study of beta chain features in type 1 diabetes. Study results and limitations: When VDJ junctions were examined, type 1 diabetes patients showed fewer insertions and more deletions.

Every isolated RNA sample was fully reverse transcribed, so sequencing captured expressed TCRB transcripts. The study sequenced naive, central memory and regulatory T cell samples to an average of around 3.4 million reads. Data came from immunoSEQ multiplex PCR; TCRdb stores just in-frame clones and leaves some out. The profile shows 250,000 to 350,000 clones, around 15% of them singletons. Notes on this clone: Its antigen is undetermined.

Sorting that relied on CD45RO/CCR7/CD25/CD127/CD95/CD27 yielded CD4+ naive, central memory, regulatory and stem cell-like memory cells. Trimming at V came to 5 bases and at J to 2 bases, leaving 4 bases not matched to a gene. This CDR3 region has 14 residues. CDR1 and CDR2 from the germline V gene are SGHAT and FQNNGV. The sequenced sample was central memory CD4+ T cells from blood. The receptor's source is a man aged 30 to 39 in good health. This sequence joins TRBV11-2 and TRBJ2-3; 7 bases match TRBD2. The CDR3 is CASSLSGITDTQYF. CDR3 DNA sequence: TGTGCCAGCAGCCTGAGCGGGATCACAGATACGCAGTATTTT.